Detailed here is one TCR beta chain. From the 5' RACE reads, TCRdb called clonotypes with MiXCR, one entry per CDR3 protein. In the table there are hundreds of thousands of distinct CDR3 sequences, roughly 22% of which are singletons. The data derive from a study of T-cell memory formation after mild COVID-19. With 3 bases clipped from V and 5 bases from J, the junction kept 6 bases outside the gene matches. Germline assignment: CDR1 MNHEY and CDR2 SMNVEV (reference sequence). The CDR3 totals 14 residues. This TCR came from an adult woman who had mild COVID-19 (a few samples of this study predate the infection). Cell type and time point are not known. The V and J genes are TRBV27 and TRBJ2-5, with 7 bases aligning to TRBD1. The sample was PBMCs or a T cell subset sorted from them (not recorded which). The CDR3 loop is CASSFHRGGETQYF. Here the CDR3 DNA reads TGTGCCAGCAGTTTCCACAGGGGTGGTGAGACCCAGTACTTC.